This TCR beta chain comes out of a study of Graves' ophthalmopathy and Graves' hyperthyroidism. Study-wide results and caveats: Forecasting of ophthalmopathy progression by the model achieved around 71% sensitivity and approximately 72% specificity.

RNA transcripts were the source from which TCR beta CDR3 regions were amplified. The first-round RT-PCR employed HTBI primers together with the Qiagen OneStep RT-PCR kit. A multiplex PCR was then performed as the second round. TCRdb reprocessed the multiplex PCR reads via MiXCR and lists one record per CDR3 protein. Of roughly 480,000 distinct CDR3 sequences detected, about an eighth appear once; the ten largest clones hold 9.5% to 10%. This clonotype has at least ten counts. The target antigen is unknown. Exclusion covered patients with other autoimmune diseases or uncontrolled infections (as well as pregnancy or lactation). The receptor comes from a woman aged 25 to 39 with Graves' ophthalmopathy. Material: blood.

The CDR3 region is CSYQGPGYTF. In nucleotides, the CDR3 is TGCAGCTACCAGGGGCCCGGCTACACCTTC. The chain combines TRBV29-1 with TRBJ1-2, with a tentative D call TRBD1 (6 bases). The CDR3 totals 10 residues. The V and J ends lost 8 bases and 8 bases respectively, with 12 bases between them. The germline V gene has CDR1 SQVTM and CDR2 ANQGSEA.